The present entry profiles one T cell receptor (beta chain) with its context. There is no known antigen for this receptor. Qualities for individual bases were not recorded, and no much larger clone is one base off. Its CDR3 holds 15 amino acids, cysteine through phenylalanine. The retained sequence is limited to the CDR3, 45 bases, with the frame set at the first base. The germline V gene encodes CDR1 SGHTA and CDR2 FQGNSA. V lost 5 bases and J lost 2 bases; the stretch between them is 16 bases long. CD8 naive samples consisted of CD45RO-negative cells that were positively selected for CCR7, yielding a CD45RA+CCR7+ population without TemRA cells. Healthy HIV-negative adults with no recently reported acute infections or vaccinations were included as donors. All donors were Caucasian adults living in Nashville, Tennessee, USA. Blood was collected by leukapheresis, and PBMCs were isolated by Ficoll-Histopaque density gradient centrifugation and then cryopreserved in liquid nitrogen vapor phase. Analytical flow cytometry was used to check the purity and quantity of each magnetically sorted T cell population. Genomic DNA was isolated from every sorted fraction and measured by UV absorbance on a Nanodrop 2000c.

These data are taken from a study of shared clonotypes between healthy human individuals (dated by TCRdb to 2020 to 2022). Broadly, across the study: The cohort included three men and two women between 18 and 49 years of age. Per donor, leukapheresis produced somewhere between about 0.94 and 9.5 billion PBMCs. The study deeply sequenced blood TCR repertoires of five healthy adults to estimate repertoire size and the extent of clonotype sharing between individuals. To increase sequencing depth and limit assay-specific biases, TCR repertoire library preparation and sequencing were carried out by different laboratories using diverse techniques. For each donor, CD4 naive and CD4 memory were each run on three plates, CD8 naive on two plates, and CD8 memory on one plate.

Results the study describes overall, beyond this receptor: Estimated clonotype richness was generally larger for naive than for memory subsets. Incomplete sequencing was indicated by rarefaction of sorted-subset datasets, despite the large sequencing depth. Across a few donors, approximately 4.9% of naive CD4, over 3% of naive CD8, about 2.3% of memory CD4, and approximately 0.4% of memory CD8 clonotypes were shared. Compared with non-shared clonotypes, clonotypes shared by all four sorted-subset donors had higher generation probabilities. Pairwise subsampling indicated that sequencing depth was expected to affect the degree of clonotype sharing among donors. Because the study included only a small number of donors, the genetic and exposure-history diversity represented was limited. Only blood was sampled, and tissue TCR repertoires likely differ from those in blood.

Using the deep immunoSEQ assay, multiplex PCR amplified TCR CDR3 regions from genomic DNA. Extracted genomic DNA from each cell subset was distributed evenly across all wells of several immunoSEQ 96-well plates, and each plate was treated as a replicate. For sorted subsets, each replicate PCR was loaded with around 220 ng genomic DNA, equivalent to 25,000 to 35,000 T cell genomes. Purified libraries were quantified with a Qubit 3.0 fluorometer, sized on a Bioanalyzer 2100, and re-quantified with the KAPA Library Quantification kit. A separate single-read 150-cycle Illumina NextSeq 550 flow cell was used to sequence each immunoSEQ 96-well plate. Concerning the study's data processing: The immunoSEQ output contained only junctional sequences without quality scores, so filtering could not match that applied to full-length reads. To assign V/J genes and CDR3, sequences were annotated using PyIR, a Python wrapper for IgBLAST v1.9, with IMGT germline references. Reads were filtered out if the reads had weak V/J assignments (E-value above 1e-6), no CDR3, stop codons, out-of-frame junctions, or ambiguous translated residues. V3J clonotypes were defined as sequences sharing an identical inferred V gene, J gene, and CDR3 amino acid sequence. Percentage overlap between repertoires was calculated by dividing the number of shared unique clonotypes by the size of the smaller repertoire. Three approaches were used to assess repertoire richness: RTK rarefaction, the Chao1 estimator, and Recon v2.1 estimates of unobserved clonotypes. For all TCRbeta clonotypes obtained by the gDNA method from a handful of donors, generation probabilities were computed with OLGA. TCRdb re-hosts the immuneACCESS table, in-frame sequences only. Its copies lack some clones; in the studies checked, an unresolved V gene accounts for under half of them, and the cause for the rest is not known. V and J calls plus clone size are reproduced from that table; the DNA served to infer D and trimming. This sample is represented by roughly 810,000 clones; about 96% of them were singletons. The ten biggest clones cover approximately 0.2% of the sample.

Sequencing used naive CD8+ T cells sorted from blood. The meaning of the sample's cell subset or site label: CD45RA+CCR7+. The TCR was taken from a man aged 25 to 40 in good health. The chain is made from TRBV7-2 and TRBJ2-7; the D region possibly corresponds to TRBD1 (6 bases align). The CDR3 corresponds to CASSKIAGTTYEQYF. Read as DNA, the sequence is TGTGCCAGCAGCAAGATAGCCGGGACAACCTACGAGCAGTACTTC.